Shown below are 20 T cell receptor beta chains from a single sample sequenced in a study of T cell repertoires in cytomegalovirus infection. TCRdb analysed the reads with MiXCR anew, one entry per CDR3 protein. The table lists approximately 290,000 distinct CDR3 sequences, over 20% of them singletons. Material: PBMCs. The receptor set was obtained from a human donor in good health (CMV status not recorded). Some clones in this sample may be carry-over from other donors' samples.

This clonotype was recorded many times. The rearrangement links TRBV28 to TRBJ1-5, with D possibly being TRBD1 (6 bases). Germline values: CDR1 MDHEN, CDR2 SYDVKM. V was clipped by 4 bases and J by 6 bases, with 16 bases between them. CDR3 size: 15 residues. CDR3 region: CASSWVDRRGQPQHF. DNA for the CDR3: TGTGCCAGCAGTTGGGTTGACAGGCGGGGTCAGCCCCAGCATTTT.

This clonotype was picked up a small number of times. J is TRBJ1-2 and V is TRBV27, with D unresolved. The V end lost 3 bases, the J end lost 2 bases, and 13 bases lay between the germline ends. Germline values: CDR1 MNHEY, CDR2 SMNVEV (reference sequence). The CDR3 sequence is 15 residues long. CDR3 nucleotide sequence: TGTGCCAGCAGTTTGAATCCAAACCTAAACTATGGCTACACCTTC. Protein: CASSLNPNLNYGYTF.

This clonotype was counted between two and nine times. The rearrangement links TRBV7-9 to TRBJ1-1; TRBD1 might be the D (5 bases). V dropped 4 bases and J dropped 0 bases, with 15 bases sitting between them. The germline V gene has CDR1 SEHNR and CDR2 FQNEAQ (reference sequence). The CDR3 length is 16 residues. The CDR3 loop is CASSSPGTAVNTEAFF. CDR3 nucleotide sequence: TGTGCCAGCAGCTCGCCCGGGACCGCGGTGAACACTGAAGCTTTCTTT.

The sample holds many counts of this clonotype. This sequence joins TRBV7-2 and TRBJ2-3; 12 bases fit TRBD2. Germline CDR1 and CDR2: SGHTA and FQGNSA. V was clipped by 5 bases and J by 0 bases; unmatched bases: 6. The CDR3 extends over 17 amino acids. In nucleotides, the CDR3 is TGTGCCAGCAGCCTCCGGACTAGCGGGGTTAGCACAGATACGCAGTATTTT. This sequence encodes CASSLRTSGVSTDTQYF.

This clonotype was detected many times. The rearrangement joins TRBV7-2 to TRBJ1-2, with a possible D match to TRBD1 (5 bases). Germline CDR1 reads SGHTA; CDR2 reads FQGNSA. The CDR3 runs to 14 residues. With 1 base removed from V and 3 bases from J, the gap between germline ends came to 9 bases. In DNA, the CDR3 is TGTGCCAGCAGCTTAGGACCGGGACACTATGGCTACACCTTC. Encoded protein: CASSLGPGHYGYTF.

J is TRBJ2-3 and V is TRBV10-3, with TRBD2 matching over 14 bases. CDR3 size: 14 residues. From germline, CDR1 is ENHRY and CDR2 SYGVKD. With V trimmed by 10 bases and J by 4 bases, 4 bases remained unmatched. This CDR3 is CATKGLAGADTQYF. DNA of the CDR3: TGTGCCACGAAGGGACTAGCGGGAGCAGATACGCAGTATTTT.

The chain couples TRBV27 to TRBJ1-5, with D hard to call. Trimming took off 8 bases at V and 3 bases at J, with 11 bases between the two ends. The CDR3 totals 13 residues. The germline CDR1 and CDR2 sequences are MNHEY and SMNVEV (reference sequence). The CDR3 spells CASSEQPNQPQHF. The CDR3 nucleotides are TGTGCCAGCTCCGAGCAGCCCAATCAGCCCCAGCATTTT.

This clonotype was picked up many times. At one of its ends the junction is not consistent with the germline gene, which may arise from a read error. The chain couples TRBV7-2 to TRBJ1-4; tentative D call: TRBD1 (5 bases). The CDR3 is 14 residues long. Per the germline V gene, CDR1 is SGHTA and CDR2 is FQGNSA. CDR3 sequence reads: CATSPGREEEKLFF. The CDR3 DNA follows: TGTGCCACCAGCCCAGGGAGGGAAGAGGAAAAACTGTTTTTT.

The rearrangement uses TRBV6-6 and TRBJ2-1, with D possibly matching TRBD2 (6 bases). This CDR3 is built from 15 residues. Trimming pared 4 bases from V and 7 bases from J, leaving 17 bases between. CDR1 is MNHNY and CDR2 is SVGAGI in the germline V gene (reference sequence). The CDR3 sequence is CASSSMWRAGNEQFF. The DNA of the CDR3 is TGTGCCAGCAGTTCTATGTGGAGGGCGGGGAATGAGCAGTTCTTC.

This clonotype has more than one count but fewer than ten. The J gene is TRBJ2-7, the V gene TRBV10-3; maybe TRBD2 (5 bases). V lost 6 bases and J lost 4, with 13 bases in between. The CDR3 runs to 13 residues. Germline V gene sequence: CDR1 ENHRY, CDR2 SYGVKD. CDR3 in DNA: TGTGCCATCAGCGAGACGGGATTATACGAGCAGTACTTC. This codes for CAISETGLYEQYF.

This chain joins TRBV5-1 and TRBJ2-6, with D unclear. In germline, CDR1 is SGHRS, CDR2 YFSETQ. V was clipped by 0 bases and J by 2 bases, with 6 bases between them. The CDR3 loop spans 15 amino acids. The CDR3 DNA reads TGCGCCAGCAGCTTGGGAAGCCCTGGGGCCAACGTCCTGACTTTC. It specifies CASSLGSPGANVLTF.

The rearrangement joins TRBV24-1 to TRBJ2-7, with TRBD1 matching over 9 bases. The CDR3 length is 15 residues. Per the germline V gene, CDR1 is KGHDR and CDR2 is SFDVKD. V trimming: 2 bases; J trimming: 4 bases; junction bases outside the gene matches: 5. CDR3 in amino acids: CATSDSDRGKYEQYF. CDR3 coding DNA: TGTGCCACCAGTGATTCGGACAGGGGAAAATACGAGCAGTACTTC.

The CDR3: CSVVSFPGVTYEQYF. CDR3 DNA sequence: TGCAGCGTTGTAAGTTTTCCAGGAGTTACCTACGAGCAGTACTTC. The chain uses TRBV29-1 and TRBJ2-7, with D unclear. CDR3 length: 15 residues. The germline V gene has CDR1 SQVTM and CDR2 ANQGSEA. V was cut by 4 bases and J by 2 bases, with 18 bases left in between.

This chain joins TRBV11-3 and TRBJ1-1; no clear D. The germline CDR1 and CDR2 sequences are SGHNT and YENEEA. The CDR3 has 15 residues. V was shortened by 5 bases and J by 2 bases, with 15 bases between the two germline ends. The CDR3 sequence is CASSPSPAGNTEAFF. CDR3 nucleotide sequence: TGTGCCAGCAGCCCGAGTCCGGCAGGAAACACTGAAGCTTTCTTT.

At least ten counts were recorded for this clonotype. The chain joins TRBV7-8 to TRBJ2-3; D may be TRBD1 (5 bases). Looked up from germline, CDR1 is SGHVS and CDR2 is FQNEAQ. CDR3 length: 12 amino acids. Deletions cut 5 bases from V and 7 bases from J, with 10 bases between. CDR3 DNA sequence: TGTGCCAGCAGCGTTACAGGTCATACGCAGTATTTT. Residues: CASSVTGHTQYF.

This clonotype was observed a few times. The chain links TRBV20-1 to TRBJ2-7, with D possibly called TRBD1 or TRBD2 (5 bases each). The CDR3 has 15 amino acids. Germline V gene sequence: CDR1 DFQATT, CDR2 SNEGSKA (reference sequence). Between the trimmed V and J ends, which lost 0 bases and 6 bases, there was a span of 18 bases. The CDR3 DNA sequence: TGCAGTGCTAGAGACCCCAGGTTTGAGGGGCTCGAGCAGTACTTC. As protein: CSARDPRFEGLEQYF.

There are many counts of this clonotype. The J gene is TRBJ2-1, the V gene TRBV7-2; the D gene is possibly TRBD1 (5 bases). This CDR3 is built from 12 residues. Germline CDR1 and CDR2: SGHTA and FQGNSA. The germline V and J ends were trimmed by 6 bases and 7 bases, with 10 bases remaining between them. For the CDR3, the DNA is TGTGCCAGCAGTCGTCAGGGAAATGAGCAGTTCTTC. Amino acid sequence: CASSRQGNEQFF.

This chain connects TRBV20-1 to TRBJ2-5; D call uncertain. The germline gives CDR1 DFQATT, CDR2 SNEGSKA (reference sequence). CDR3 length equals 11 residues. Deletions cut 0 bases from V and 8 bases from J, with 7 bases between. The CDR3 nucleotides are TGCAGTGCTAGAGATTGGGTAACCCAGTACTTC. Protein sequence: CSARDWVTQYF.

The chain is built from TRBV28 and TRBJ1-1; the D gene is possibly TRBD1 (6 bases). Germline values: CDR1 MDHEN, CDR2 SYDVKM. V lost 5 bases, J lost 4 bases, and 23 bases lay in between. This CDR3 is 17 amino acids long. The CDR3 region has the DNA TGTGCCAGCAGTCCCTGGGCAGGGGACAAGGTTAGCACTGAAGCTTTCTTT. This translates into CASSPWAGDKVSTEAFF.

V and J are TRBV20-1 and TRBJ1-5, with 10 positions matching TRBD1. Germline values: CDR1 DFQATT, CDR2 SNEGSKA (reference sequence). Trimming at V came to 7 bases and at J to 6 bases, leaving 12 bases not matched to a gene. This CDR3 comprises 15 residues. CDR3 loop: CSGLPGQGFLQPQHF. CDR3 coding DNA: TGCAGTGGCCTACCGGGACAGGGGTTCCTTCAGCCCCAGCATTTT.